What follows are 25 T cell receptor beta chains derived from one specimen sequenced in a study of vaccination and CD4 T cells after COVID-19. Sequencing of DNA taken from cultured CD4+ T cells relied on the Oncomine TCR Beta short-read assay. TCRdb re-analysed the PCR reads in MiXCR, keeping a single row per CDR3 protein. The sample lists about 10,000 distinct CDR3 sequences; roughly 25% were seen once. Treatment meaning: roughly 10-day PBMC culture with coronavirus spike peptide pools or control peptides (ViraFEST assay). These receptors have no identified antigens. The sequences come from CD4+ T cells from blood, cultured in vitro, collected before SARS-CoV-2 vaccination. All receptors come from a human donor who received a COVID-19 vaccine.

This chain's CDR3 is CSGTTYRSGELFF. CDR3 nucleotide sequence: TGCAGCGGGACGACATATCGGTCCGGGGAGCTGTTTTTT. The genes are TRBV29-1 and TRBJ2-2; D unclear. CDR3 length: 13 residues. V was pared by 7 bases and J by 6 bases, with 15 bases between. Germline CDR1 is SQVTM and CDR2 is ANQGSEA.

This clonotype was detected a few times. The V gene is TRBV18, the J gene TRBJ1-6; D gene uncertain. The CDR3 sequence is 14 residues long. The germline CDR1 and CDR2 sequences are KGHSH and LQKENI. Trimming stripped 3 bases from V and 7 bases from J, with 10 bases between. CDR3 sequence (DNA): TGTGCCAGCTCACCTACCCAGACGAATTCACCCCTCCACTTT. Protein sequence: CASSPTQTNSPLHF.

The table lists this clonotype with a few counts. The chain recombines TRBV11-3 with TRBJ2-7; the D gene is possibly TRBD2 (6 bases). CDR3 size: 14 residues. V was pared by 3 bases and J by 4 bases, with 13 bases between. Germline V CDR1 and CDR2: SGHNT, YENEEA. The CDR3 coding sequence is TGTGCCAGCAGCTTTTGGTCGGGGGATTACGAGCAGTACTTC. Protein sequence: CASSFWSGDYEQYF.

This clonotype was observed a handful of times. The chain is built from TRBV25-1 and TRBJ1-2; D is possibly TRBD1 (6 bases). Germline V gives CDR1 MGHDK, CDR2 SYGVNS. This CDR3 is built from 14 residues. With 6 bases removed from V and 0 bases from J, the gap between germline ends came to 11 bases. DNA of the CDR3: TGTGCCAGCAGCCTCGGGACAACTAACTATGGCTACACCTTC. The encoded protein is CASSLGTTNYGYTF.

This clonotype has just a few counts. The chain carries TRBV11-3 and TRBJ2-1, with D tentatively TRBD2 (6 bases). The V gene lost 1 base and the J gene lost 5 bases, with 9 bases spanning the gap. Germline V gene data show CDR1 as SGHNT and CDR2 as YENEEA. The CDR3 loop spans 14 amino acids. Here the CDR3 DNA reads TGTGCCAGCAGCTTAGCGGGGGTGGACAATGAGCAGTTCTTC. Translation gives CASSLAGVDNEQFF.

The V and J genes are TRBV6-5 and TRBJ1-2; the D gene is possibly TRBD1 (5 bases). The CDR3 length is 14 residues. V was shortened by 3 bases and J by 8 bases, with 16 bases between the two germline ends. Germline V gene sequence: CDR1 MNHEY, CDR2 SVGAGI. CDR3 coding DNA: TGTGCCAGCAGTTATTCCGGGGCAAAAGAAGGCTACACCTTC. This codes for CASSYSGAKEGYTF.

The chain recombines TRBV30 with TRBJ1-2; D not certain. The length of the CDR3 is 14 residues. CDR1 is GTSNPN, CDR2 SVGIG, per germline (reference sequence). The V end was cut by 3 bases, the J end by 4 bases, with 15 bases between. The CDR3 region is CAWRIDTDVYGYTF. CDR3 nucleotide sequence: TGTGCCTGGAGGATAGACACGGACGTCTATGGCTACACCTTC.

This clonotype occurred a few times. The J gene is TRBJ2-7, the V gene TRBV6-1; 9 positions agree with TRBD1. This CDR3 has 15 amino acids. Germline CDR1 reads MNHNS; CDR2 reads SASEGT. Losses at the gene ends were 3 bases for V and 6 bases for J; bases not matched to a gene: 9. The CDR3 loop reads CASSDSGTGLGEQYF. The CDR3 nucleotides are TGTGCCAGCAGTGATTCCGGGACAGGGTTGGGCGAGCAGTACTTC.

CDR3 residues: CASSPEVRDEQYF. The CDR3 bases are TGTGCCAGCAGCCCTGAGGTGAGGGACGAGCAGTACTTC. The V call is TRBV11-2, the J call TRBJ2-7; a possible D gene is TRBD2 (5 bases). This CDR3 spans 13 amino acids. Germline CDR1 and CDR2: SGHAT and FQNNGV. Trimming removed 5 bases at V and 5 bases at J, with 13 bases between.

This rearrangement joins TRBV5-1 to TRBJ2-5, with D perhaps being TRBD1 or TRBD2 (5 bases each). The CDR3 has 13 residues. V was pared by 0 bases and J by 4 bases, with 7 bases between. Per germline, CDR1 SGHRS and CDR2 YFSETQ. The CDR3 region is CASSLEGRETQYF. The CDR3 DNA follows: TGCGCCAGCAGCTTGGAGGGGAGAGAGACCCAGTACTTC.

The chain recombines TRBV2 with TRBJ1-6; D remains unclear. CDR3 size: 13 residues. Per germline, CDR1 SNHLY and CDR2 FYNNEI. V was cut by 0 bases and J by 8 bases, with 5 bases left in between. The CDR3, as DNA: TGTGCCAGCAGTGAAGCCGGATATTCACCCCTCCACTTT. Its translation is CASSEAGYSPLHF.

Remarks on this clonotype: The germline gene is not matched at one end of the junction; a read error may be the cause. The rearrangement links TRBV5-3 to TRBJ1-2; D is unresolved. TRBV5-3 is reported as an ORF; its role is uncertain. The CDR3 totals 14 residues. The DNA for the CDR3 is TGTGCCAGCAGCTTGGAACAGCGCAACTATGGCTACACCTTC. Translation gives CASSLEQRNYGYTF.

The J gene is TRBJ1-1, the V gene TRBV7-2; no definite D call. Germline V gene lookup returns CDR1 SGHTA and CDR2 FQGNSA. V was clipped by 6 bases and J by 0 bases, with 11 bases between them. This CDR3 is 14 amino acids long. The CDR3 sequence is CASRYTALNTEAFF. CDR3 nucleotide sequence: TGTGCCAGCAGGTATACAGCTTTGAACACTGAAGCTTTCTTT.

The rearrangement uses TRBV12-3 or TRBV12-4 and TRBJ1-6; 10 nucleotides line up with TRBD1. The CDR3 is 14 amino acids. J was trimmed by 7 bases and V by 5 bases; bases with no gene match: 2. CDR3 in amino acids: CASSPDRGNSPLHF. For the CDR3, the DNA is TGTGCCAGCAGTCCGGACAGGGGGAATTCACCCCTCCACTTT.

This clonotype was seen more than once but under ten times. The rearrangement joins TRBV2 to TRBJ1-1; 9 positions agree with TRBD1. Germline V gives CDR1 SNHLY, CDR2 FYNNEI. The CDR3 spans 15 residues. V was pared by 5 bases and J by 1 base, with 5 bases of the junction left unmatched. CDR3 region: CASSRRTGANTEAFF. The CDR3 nucleotides are TGTGCCAGCAGTCGTAGGACAGGGGCGAACACTGAAGCTTTCTTT.

This clonotype was counted only a few times. The junction does not match germline at one end; this may be a read error. The J gene is TRBJ2-3, the V gene TRBV6-1; D not certain. The CDR3 spans 14 residues. Germline V gene data show CDR1 as MNHNS and CDR2 as SASEGT. The CDR3 sequence is CASSEGPITDTQYF. The CDR3 coding sequence is TGTGCCAGCAGCGAAGGACCGATCACAGATACGCAGTATTTT.

This rearrangement joins TRBV10-2 to TRBJ1-6; perhaps TRBD1 as D (6 bases). Germline V lookup: CDR1 WSHSY, CDR2 SAAADI. V lost 0 bases, J lost 5 bases, and 8 bases lay in between. CDR3 length: 15 amino acids. The CDR3 DNA sequence: TGCGCCAGCAGTGAGTCAAGACAGGATAATTCACCCCTCCACTTT. Protein: CASSESRQDNSPLHF.

The chain couples TRBV10-2 to TRBJ1-5; TRBD1 is a possible D gene (5 bases). V lost 8 bases to trimming and J lost 3 bases, with 8 bases between them. This CDR3 is 12 amino acids long. Per germline, CDR1 WSHSY and CDR2 SAAADI. The CDR3 region has the DNA TGCGCCAGCCAGGGATACAATCAGCCCCAGCATTTT. Its protein is CASQGYNQPQHF.

V and J are TRBV20-1 and TRBJ2-3, with 9 bases aligning to TRBD2. The CDR3 extends over 14 amino acids. CDR1 DFQATT and CDR2 SNEGSKA come from the germline V gene (reference sequence). Unmatched junction bases numbered 7, after V lost 6 bases and J lost 3 bases. CDR3 bases: TGCAGTGCGGGGGGGACTAGCCTTACAGATACGCAGTATTTT. This codes for CSAGGTSLTDTQYF.

The rearrangement joins TRBV15 to TRBJ2-6, with TRBD2 matching over 9 bases. The CDR3 is 17 amino acids. The germline V gene has CDR1 LNHNV and CDR2 YYDKDF (reference sequence). The ends lost 9 bases at V and 0 bases at J; junction bases unmatched: 9. CDR3 nucleotides: TGTGCCACGTCGCGGGGGGGCCCGTTCTCTGGGGCCAACGTCCTGACTTTC. This gives the protein CATSRGGPFSGANVLTF.

V gene TRBV30 combines with J gene TRBJ1-5, with 7 bases fitting TRBD1. V lost 0 bases to trimming and J lost 1 base; unmatched junction nucleotides: 12. Germline V gives CDR1 GTSNPN, CDR2 SVGIG (reference sequence). The CDR3 is 18 residues long. CDR3 bases: TGTGCCTGGAGTGTACGCAGGGGGGATGGTTTCAGCAATCAGCCCCAGCATTTT. Protein: CAWSVRRGDGFSNQPQHF.

The CDR3 sequence is CASSPSEETQYF. The CDR3 region has the DNA TGTGCCAGCAGCCCCTCGGAGGAGACCCAGTACTTC. V gene TRBV11-3 combines with J gene TRBJ2-5; D unresolved. The CDR3 is made up of 12 amino acids. Trimming took off 5 bases at V and 5 bases at J, with 9 bases between the two ends. The germline V gene encodes CDR1 SGHNT and CDR2 YENEEA.

CDR3 sequence (DNA): TGTGCCTGGAGTGCTGAGGGCGAGCAGTACTTC. Its protein is CAWSAEGEQYF. V and J are TRBV30 and TRBJ2-7; tentative D call: TRBD2 (5 bases). The CDR3 sequence is 11 residues long. Trimming stripped 1 base from V and 6 bases from J, with 7 bases between. The V gene's germline CDR1 is GTSNPN and CDR2 SVGIG (reference sequence).

This clonotype came up a few times. The V gene is TRBV19, the J gene TRBJ1-3; 7 nucleotides agree with TRBD1. Germline V gene sequence: CDR1 LNHDA, CDR2 SQIVND (reference sequence). V shed 6 bases and J 3 bases; nucleotides not matched to a gene: 2. The CDR3 is 13 amino acids. CDR3 sequence reads: CASRRDSGNTIYF. For the CDR3, the DNA is TGTGCCAGTAGAAGGGACAGTGGAAACACCATATATTTT.

This clonotype has a handful of counts. The chain is built from TRBV10-1 and TRBJ2-5, with 7 nucleotides matching TRBD1. The germline V gene has CDR1 WNHNN and CDR2 SYGVQD (reference sequence). Unmatched junction bases numbered 3, after V lost 3 bases and J lost 2 bases. CDR3 length: 14 residues. This CDR3 reads CASSDRTGQETQYF. The CDR3 DNA reads as TGCGCCAGCAGTGATCGGACAGGTCAAGAGACCCAGTACTTC.